One sample yielded the 5 T cell receptor beta chains listed below, sequenced in a study of shared clonotypes between healthy human individuals. Profiling relied on immunoSEQ multiplex PCR, and the TCRdb table lists in-frame clones only, not all of them. The sample lists around 700,000 clones, 73% occurring once. Sequencing was done on a sample of memory CD4+ T cells sorted from blood. Subset denoted: CD45RA-negative fraction. The receptors were gathered from a woman in her 30s in good health.

The CDR3 is CASSPRLAGPDTQYF. The CDR3 DNA reads TGTGCCAGCAGTCCCCGACTAGCGGGGCCAGATACGCAGTATTTT. The chain carries TRBV28 and TRBJ2-3, with 11 bases that match TRBD2. Germline V gene data show CDR1 as MDHEN and CDR2 as SYDVKM. This CDR3 contains 15 residues. With V trimmed by 5 bases and J by 4 bases, 5 bases remained unmatched.

This clone was detected only a few times. The sample contains more than one DNA sequence encoding this CDR3. V usage is TRBV19 and J usage is TRBJ1-2; no definite D call. This CDR3 spans 11 amino acids. V gave up 1 base and J gave up 8 bases, with 5 bases separating them. Per the germline V gene, CDR1 is LNHDA and CDR2 is SQIVND (reference sequence). CDR3 in amino acids: CASSIGGGYTF. As DNA, the CDR3 is TGTGCCAGTAGTATAGGCGGCGGCTACACCTTC.

V and J are TRBV5-1 and TRBJ1-4; 7 nucleotides agree with TRBD1. The trim removed 3 bases at V and 5 bases at J, leaving 4 bases unmatched. The CDR3 covers 14 residues. Germline V gene data show CDR1 as SGHRS and CDR2 as YFSETQ. The chain's CDR3 is CASSWDSFNEKLFF. DNA for the CDR3: TGCGCCAGCAGCTGGGACAGTTTCAATGAAAAACTGTTTTTT. Full variable domain (missing parts from reference TRBV5-1 and TRBJ1-4): KAGVTQTPRYLIKTRGQQVTLSCSPISGHRSVSWYQQTPGQGLQFLFEYFSETQRNKGNFPGRFSGRQFSNSRSEMNVSTLELGDSALYLCASSWDSFNEKLFFGSGTQLSVL.

This clone was found many times. This rearrangement joins TRBV19 to TRBJ1-5, with D perhaps matching TRBD1 (5 bases). Germline V gives CDR1 LNHDA, CDR2 SQIVND (reference sequence). This CDR3 is built from 17 residues. Between the trimmed V and J ends, which lost 8 bases and 1 base, there was a span of 21 bases. CDR3 sequence (DNA): TGTGCCAGTGCGCTTACAGGAACGGGAGGGAGCAATCAGCCCCAGCATTTT. Its translation: CASALTGTGGSNQPQHF. The full variable domain, its missing parts supplied by reference TRBV19 and TRBJ1-5, is DGGITQSPKYLFRKEGQNVTLSCEQNLNHDAMYWYRQDPGQGLRLIYYSQIVNDFQKGDIAEGYSVSREKKESFPLTVTSAQKNPTAFYLCASALTGTGGSNQPQHFGDGTRLSIL.

V is TRBV2 and J is TRBJ1-4, with TRBD1 matching over 8 bases. J lost 7 bases, V lost 6 bases, and 7 bases had no gene match. Per the germline V gene, CDR1 is SNHLY and CDR2 is FYNNEI. The CDR3 totals 14 residues. The CDR3 bases are TGTGCCAGCAGGCTACAGGGGGGCGGTGAAAAACTGTTTTTT. Translated, it gives CASRLQGGGEKLFF. The full variable domain, completed using reference TRBV2 and TRBJ1-4, is EPEVTQTPSHQVTQMGQEVILRCVPISNHLYFYWYRQILGQKVEFLVSFYNNEISEKSEIFDDQFSVERPDGSNFTLKIRSTKLEDSAMYFCASRLQGGGEKLFFGSGTQLSVL.